These 19 T cell receptor beta chains share one sample of origin, sequenced in a study of PD-L1 blockade in urothelial cancer. The time point was: pretreatment peripheral blood. Assay: immunoSEQ multiplex PCR; the TCRdb copy retains only in-frame clones and omits some. The sample lists roughly 50,000 clones; approximately 88% were seen once. The input for sequencing was PBMCs, taken around atezolizumab (anti-PD-L1) treatment. Every receptor here comes from a woman aged 60 to 75 with urothelial cancer.

J is TRBJ1-1 and V is TRBV5-1, with TRBD1 as a possible D gene (6 bases). The V gene's germline CDR1 is SGHRS and CDR2 YFSETQ. This CDR3 region has 11 residues. V was clipped by 3 bases and J by 8 bases, with 8 bases between them. CDR3 bases: TGCGCCAGCAGCTGGCAGGGGGAAGCTTTCTTT. Protein sequence: CASSWQGEAFF.

This chain connects TRBV28 to TRBJ1-4, with TRBD1 matching 8 bases. Trimming cost V 7 bases and J 8 bases; bases outside gene matches: 15. This CDR3 comprises 16 residues. Germline CDR1 reads MDHEN; CDR2 reads SYDVKM. This chain's CDR3 is CASTTGLQGGREKLFF. Written as DNA, the CDR3 is TGTGCCAGCACTACGGGATTACAGGGGGGCAGGGAAAAACTGTTTTTT.

The chain uses TRBV7-2 and TRBJ1-6; 10 nucleotides match TRBD1. The CDR3 length is 15 residues. V lost 4 bases to trimming and J lost 9 bases; unmatched junction nucleotides: 6. Looked up from germline, CDR1 is SGHTA and CDR2 is FQGNSA. The CDR3 region is CASSSRQGASSPLHF. DNA of the CDR3: TGTGCCAGCAGCTCCCGACAGGGGGCTAGTTCACCCCTCCACTTT.

This clone was detected a few times. This rearrangement joins TRBV7-2 to TRBJ1-3, with TRBD1 matching 7 bases. The CDR3 sequence is 15 residues long. CDR1 is SGHTA, CDR2 FQGNSA, per germline. V lost 1 base to trimming and J lost 4 bases; unmatched junction nucleotides: 4. CDR3 in DNA: TGTGCCAGCAGCTTAGAACAGGGGAACGGAAACACCATATATTTT. Its protein product is CASSLEQGNGNTIYF.

The chain employs TRBV5-1 and TRBJ2-5, with D tentatively TRBD2 (7 bases). The germline V and J ends were trimmed by 4 bases and 3 bases, with 13 bases remaining between them. Germline V lookup: CDR1 SGHRS, CDR2 YFSETQ. This CDR3 is built from 14 residues. The CDR3 sequence is CASSRGGSEETQYF. CDR3 nucleotide sequence: TGCGCCAGCAGCAGGGGGGGCAGTGAAGAGACCCAGTACTTC.

The rearrangement joins TRBV9 to TRBJ2-1; 9 bases line up with TRBD2. Germline assignment: CDR1 SGDLS and CDR2 YYNGEE. The CDR3 covers 15 residues. V lost 2 bases and J lost 5; bases outside the gene matches: 5. Written as DNA, the CDR3 is TGTGCCAGCAGCGTGAGACTAGCGGACAACAATGAGCAGTTCTTC. Its translation is CASSVRLADNNEQFF.

The V call is TRBV18, the J call TRBJ1-5; 12 nucleotides match TRBD1. CDR3 length: 16 amino acids. V lost 2 bases to trimming and J lost 11 bases; unmatched junction nucleotides: 10. Germline V gene sequence: CDR1 KGHSH, CDR2 LQKENI. CDR3 bases: TGTGCCAGCTCACCATCCGGGACAGGGGGCTTGAGAGCCCAGCATTTT. This sequence encodes CASSPSGTGGLRAQHF. Combining the CDR3 with reference TRBV18 and TRBJ1-5 gives the whole variable domain NAGVMQNPRHLVRRRGQEARLRCSPMKGHSHVYWYRQLPEEGLKFMVYLQKENIIDESGMPKERFSAEFPKEGPSILRIQQVVRGDSAAYFCASSPSGTGGLRAQHFGDGTRLSIL.

The chain combines TRBV10-3 with TRBJ2-2, with TRBD1 identical over 7 bases. Per germline, CDR1 ENHRY and CDR2 SYGVKD. V gave up 10 bases and J gave up 2 bases; unmatched junction bases: 7. The CDR3 is 14 amino acids. The CDR3 sequence: CATSGTVNTGELFF. Here the CDR3 DNA reads TGTGCCACCTCCGGGACAGTTAACACCGGGGAGCTGTTTTTT.

This chain links TRBV7-9 with TRBJ2-1, with 13 bases matching TRBD2. CDR1 and CDR2 (germline): SEHNR, FQNEAQ (reference sequence). The CDR3 is made up of 18 amino acids. Unmatched junction bases numbered 12, after V lost 4 bases and J lost 6 bases. CDR3 sequence: CASSYRVWTSGRFNEQFF. The DNA for the CDR3 is TGTGCCAGCAGCTATCGAGTTTGGACTAGCGGGAGATTCAATGAGCAGTTCTTC.

Comment on this clone: This CDR3 is also generated by other DNA sequences in the sample. The rearrangement joins TRBV11-1 to TRBJ1-1; TRBD1 agrees at 7 bases. The V segment lost 4 bases and the J segment 1 base; nucleotides outside the gene matches: 6. The CDR3 loop spans 15 amino acids. Germline V gene sequence: CDR1 SGHAT, CDR2 FQDESV (reference sequence). The CDR3 here is CASSYRTGSNTEAFF. DNA of the CDR3: TGTGCCAGCAGCTACCGGACAGGATCGAACACTGAAGCTTTCTTT.

This rearrangement joins TRBV5-4 to TRBJ2-7, with 10 bases matching TRBD1. The CDR3 is 15 amino acids. Germline CDR1 reads SGHNT; CDR2 reads YYREEE (reference sequence). The V segment lost 4 bases and the J segment 2 bases; nucleotides outside the gene matches: 6. Written as DNA, the CDR3 is TGTGCCAGCAGCGTGCCAGGACAGGGGGCCTACGAGCAGTACTTC. Its translation: CASSVPGQGAYEQYF.

The chain employs TRBV4-3 and TRBJ2-1; no clear D gene. The CDR3 extends over 15 amino acids. Germline V gives CDR1 LGHNA, CDR2 YSLEER. The V end lost 1 base, the J end lost 0 bases, and 7 bases lay between the germline ends. The CDR3 reads CASSQGLPSYNEQFF. The CDR3 DNA follows: TGCGCCAGCAGCCAAGGCCTACCCTCCTACAATGAGCAGTTCTTC.

The CDR3 DNA follows: TGTGCCAGCTCACCAAGGCGGGGGTCCTACGAGCAGTACTTC. Translating gives CASSPRRGSYEQYF. This rearrangement joins TRBV18 to TRBJ2-7; 7 bases fit TRBD2. V shed 2 bases and J 1 base; nucleotides not matched to a gene: 2. The CDR3 extends over 14 amino acids. From germline, CDR1 is KGHSH and CDR2 LQKENI. Full variable domain (rest looked up from reference TRBV18 and TRBJ2-7): NAGVMQNPRHLVRRRGQEARLRCSPMKGHSHVYWYRQLPEEGLKFMVYLQKENIIDESGMPKERFSAEFPKEGPSILRIQQVVRGDSAAYFCASSPRRGSYEQYFGPGTRLTVT.

The V and J genes are TRBV19 and TRBJ1-2, with D perhaps matching TRBD1 (6 bases). The CDR3 consists of 16 residues. Germline values: CDR1 LNHDA, CDR2 SQIVND (reference sequence). Trimming removed 1 base at V and 0 bases at J, with 12 bases between. DNA of the CDR3: TGTGCCAGTAGTATAGGGTTAACAGGGCCTAACTATGGCTACACCTTC. It codes for CASSIGLTGPNYGYTF.

The V and J genes are TRBV7-3 and TRBJ2-2, with 7 nucleotides matching TRBD2. After removal of 6 bases from V and 1 base from J, the junction contained 8 bases not matched to a gene. The CDR3 runs 16 residues. From germline, CDR1 is SGHTA and CDR2 FQGTGA. This CDR3 is CASSEFGGGNTGELFF. The DNA for the CDR3 is TGTGCCAGCAGTGAGTTCGGCGGGGGGAACACCGGGGAGCTGTTTTTT.

This chain links TRBV4-2 with TRBJ1-1; tentative D call: TRBD1 (5 bases). The CDR3 loop spans 14 amino acids. With 0 bases removed from V and 1 base from J, the gap between germline ends came to 6 bases. CDR1 and CDR2 (germline): LGHNA, YNFKEQ. Written as DNA, the CDR3 is TGTGCCAGCAGCCAAGAAGACAGGAACACTGAAGCTTTCTTT. Protein product: CASSQEDRNTEAFF.

The chain couples TRBV14 to TRBJ2-1; D remains ambiguous. The CDR3 has 14 amino acids. Trimming took 4 bases from V and 2 from J, leaving 9 bases between them. Germline CDR1 reads SGHDN; CDR2 reads FVKESK. The CDR3 reads CASSLDFTYNEQFF. The CDR3 bases are TGTGCCAGCAGCCTCGACTTTACCTACAATGAGCAGTTCTTC.

This clone was detected only once. The chain is built from TRBV2 and TRBJ1-5; the D gene is possibly TRBD1 (6 bases). Trimming left V 7 bases short and J 1 base short, with 20 bases between. Germline CDR1 SNHLY, CDR2 FYNNEI. The CDR3 totals 17 residues. CDR3 region: CASNPIRRTASNQPQHF. In DNA, the CDR3 is TGTGCCAGCAACCCAATCAGGCGGACAGCGAGCAATCAGCCCCAGCATTTT.

V gene TRBV25-1 combines with J gene TRBJ1-4, with D perhaps matching TRBD1 (5 bases). The CDR3 loop spans 15 amino acids. The ends were cut back, 3 bases at V and 7 bases at J, with 15 bases in the middle. Germline V gives CDR1 MGHDK, CDR2 SYGVNS. The CDR3 is CASSDLRASGEKLFF. In nucleotides, the CDR3 is TGTGCCAGCAGTGACCTCAGGGCTTCGGGTGAAAAACTGTTTTTT.